The next 30 T cell receptor beta chains were all read from a single sample in a study of cytomegalovirus exposure and HLA in healthy donors. PCR employed 60 Vbeta and 13 Jbeta primers. Measured with immunoSEQ multiplex PCR; TCRdb has only the in-frame clones, and not every one. In all, the sample yields some 180,000 clones. The sequenced sample consisted of PBMCs. The receptor source for this set is a man aged 25-45 years in good health and CMV-seronegative.

The chain links TRBV7-9 to TRBJ1-2; D might be TRBD1 (5 bases). Per the germline V gene, CDR1 is SEHNR and CDR2 is FQNEAQ (reference sequence). This CDR3 has 16 amino acids. Trimming shortened V by 4 bases and J by 7 bases, and 22 bases separated the two germline ends. CDR3 bases: TGTGCCAGCAGCTCCGAATTCGAAAGACAGTATCTTGGCTACACCTTC. Its protein is CASSSEFERQYLGYTF.

The V call is TRBV4-3, the J call TRBJ1-6; 12 positions match TRBD1. CDR3 length: 16 amino acids. Germline CDR1 LGHNA, CDR2 YSLEER. V lost 4 bases and J lost 8; bases outside the gene matches: 6. CDR3 amino acids: CASSREGQGADSPLHF. In DNA form, the CDR3 reads TGCGCCAGCAGCCGGGAGGGACAGGGGGCAGATTCACCCCTCCACTTT.

This chain connects TRBV6-5 to TRBJ1-2; tentative D call: TRBD1 (5 bases). Germline CDR1 reads MNHEY; CDR2 reads SVGAGI. Trimming removed 2 bases from V and 4 bases from J, with 11 bases in between. This CDR3 has 14 residues. CDR3: CASSYNRRFYGYTF. CDR3 DNA sequence: TGTGCCAGCAGTTACAACAGGAGATTCTATGGCTACACCTTC.

The rearrangement links TRBV9 to TRBJ1-2; TRBD1 matches 7 bases. There are 17 residues in the CDR3. J lost 0 bases, V lost 0 bases, and 8 bases had no gene match. CDR1 is SGDLS and CDR2 is YYNGEE in the germline V gene. Written as DNA, the CDR3 is TGTGCCAGCAGCGTAGGACAGGGAGTCCAAGCTAACTATGGCTACACCTTC. It translates to CASSVGQGVQANYGYTF.

The chain has TRBV6-6 and TRBJ2-1; D gene ambiguous. This CDR3 is 15 amino acids long. CDR1 is MNHNY, CDR2 SVGAGI, per germline (reference sequence). Trimming removed 4 bases from V and 0 bases from J, with 10 bases in between. CDR3 protein: CASSSRENSYNEQFF. The DNA of the CDR3 is TGTGCCAGCAGTTCCCGCGAAAACTCCTACAATGAGCAGTTCTTC.

The chain joins TRBV11-3 to TRBJ1-1; D is uncertain. Per the germline V gene, CDR1 is SGHNT and CDR2 is YENEEA. CDR3 length equals 12 residues. The germline V and J ends were trimmed by 4 bases and 4 bases, with 7 bases remaining between them. The DNA for the CDR3 is TGTGCCAGCAGCTCGCGCGGCACTGAAGCTTTCTTT. Amino acids: CASSSRGTEAFF.

This chain joins TRBV27 and TRBJ2-1; 13 nucleotides line up with TRBD2. V was clipped by 10 bases and J by 8 bases; unmatched bases: 8. Germline loops: CDR1 MNHEY, CDR2 SMNVEV (reference sequence). The CDR3 contains 14 residues. The CDR3 is CATYGLAGDDEQFF. CDR3 bases: TGTGCCACCTATGGACTAGCGGGAGACGATGAGCAGTTCTTC.

V is TRBV5-6 and J is TRBJ2-7; TRBD1 agrees at 7 bases. J lost 5 bases, V lost 3 bases, and 17 bases had no gene match. The germline V gene encodes CDR1 SGHDT and CDR2 YYEEEE. The CDR3 has 17 residues. The CDR3, as DNA: TGTGCCAGCAGCTCCGATCTGCCGACAGGGTTTGGACACGAGCAGTACTTC. Translated, it gives CASSSDLPTGFGHEQYF.

The chain recombines TRBV28 with TRBJ1-4; TRBD1 might be the D (5 bases). Germline CDR1 MDHEN, CDR2 SYDVKM. This CDR3 region has 14 residues. With 6 bases removed from V and 3 bases from J, the gap between germline ends came to 11 bases. The DNA of the CDR3 is TGTGCCAGCAGCTCGGGGGGGGCTAATGAAAAACTGTTTTTT. It translates to CASSSGGANEKLFF.

J is TRBJ2-1 and V is TRBV7-2; D is uncertain. The germline V gene encodes CDR1 SGHTA and CDR2 FQGNSA. V lost 3 bases, J lost 6 bases, and 9 bases lay in between. CDR3 size: 13 residues. The CDR3 region has the DNA TGTGCCAGCAGCTTGGGCTACGTCAATGAGCAGTTCTTC. As protein: CASSLGYVNEQFF.

The V call is TRBV7-6, the J call TRBJ1-1, with D possibly matching TRBD1 (6 bases). The CDR3 is 14 residues long. Per germline, CDR1 SGHVS and CDR2 FNYEAQ. Trimming left V 6 bases short and J 1 base short, with 12 bases between. In DNA form, the CDR3 reads TGTGCCAGCAGTTCCGGGACACGGAACACTGAAGCTTTCTTT. Encoded protein: CASSSGTRNTEAFF.

CDR3 in amino acids: CASSETGRSNEKLFF. CDR3 DNA sequence: TGTGCCAGCAGCGAAACAGGGCGATCTAATGAAAAACTGTTTTTT. V and J are TRBV11-2 and TRBJ1-4; D may be TRBD1 (6 bases). V shed 5 bases and J shed 3 bases, with 13 bases lying between them. This CDR3 is 15 amino acids long. Germline CDR1 SGHAT, CDR2 FQNNGV.

The V and J genes are TRBV5-1 and TRBJ2-3; a weak D match, TRBD1 (5 bases). The CDR3 runs 16 residues. Trimming stripped 0 bases from V and 3 bases from J, with 14 bases between. Looked up from germline, CDR1 is SGHRS and CDR2 is YFSETQ. The CDR3 DNA follows: TGCGCCAGCAGCTTGGCCGCAGGGATATCGACAGATACGCAGTATTTT. It encodes CASSLAAGISTDTQYF.

This chain uses TRBV11-2 with TRBJ2-2, with 8 bases fitting TRBD2. Trimming took 2 bases from V and 4 from J; bases not matched to a gene: 6. The CDR3 has 16 residues. Germline V CDR1 and CDR2: SGHAT, FQNNGV. CDR3 DNA: TGTGCCAGCAGCTTACTACTTAGCGGGACCACCGGGGAGCTGTTTTTT. Amino acids: CASSLLLSGTTGELFF.

This chain links TRBV10-3 with TRBJ2-7, with D possibly matching TRBD1 (6 bases). The CDR3 is 13 residues long. V lost 3 bases, J lost 3 bases, and 9 bases lay in between. Germline V gives CDR1 ENHRY, CDR2 SYGVKD. The CDR3 DNA sequence: TGTGCCATCAGTGAAGGGGGAGACTACGAGCAGTACTTC. Translation gives CAISEGGDYEQYF.

The CDR3 nucleotides read TGTGCCAGCACTAGACAGGGGACGGGGGAGCTGTTTTTT. It encodes CASTRQGTGELFF. The chain carries TRBV27 and TRBJ2-2; TRBD1 aligns across 8 bases. The length of the CDR3 is 13 residues. J gave up 8 bases and V 7 bases, and 6 bases lay outside the gene matches. The V gene's germline CDR1 is MNHEY and CDR2 SMNVEV (reference sequence).

As to this clone: At one of its ends the junction is not consistent with the germline gene, which may arise from a read error. The V and J genes are TRBV11-2 and TRBJ1-1, with 8 bases aligning to TRBD1. Germline V CDR1 and CDR2: SGHAT, FQNNGV. This CDR3 has 17 amino acids. The CDR3, as DNA: TGTACCAGCAGCTTAATTGGGGCCGGCAGGGGGCGGTCTGAAGCTTTCTTT. It specifies CTSSLIGAGRGRSEAFF.

The rearrangement joins TRBV30 to TRBJ2-1; 12 bases are a match to TRBD2. The CDR3 loop spans 15 amino acids. Germline CDR1 reads GTSNPN; CDR2 reads SVGIG (reference sequence). The trim removed 4 bases at V and 8 bases at J, leaving 9 bases unmatched. The CDR3 DNA reads as TGTGCCTGGAAGACTAGCGGGAGAGGAGGGGATGAGCAGTTCTTC. Translation: CAWKTSGRGGDEQFF.

This sequence joins TRBV18 and TRBJ2-3; 8 positions match TRBD2. With 3 bases clipped from V and 2 bases from J, the junction kept 7 bases outside the gene matches. Germline CDR1 KGHSH, CDR2 LQKENI. CDR3 length: 16 amino acids. This CDR3 reads CASSPSAAGATDTQYF. The DNA for the CDR3 is TGTGCCAGCTCACCCTCCGCAGCGGGGGCCACAGATACGCAGTATTTT.

This chain uses TRBV7-6 with TRBJ2-7; TRBD2 matches at 16 bases. The CDR3 runs to 17 residues. V was clipped by 3 bases and J by 7 bases; unmatched bases: 9. The germline V gene has CDR1 SGHVS and CDR2 FNYEAQ. The CDR3 sequence is CASSLLGLAGGPEEQYF. The CDR3 coding sequence is TGTGCCAGCAGCTTGTTGGGACTAGCGGGAGGGCCGGAGGAGCAGTACTTC.

The chain has TRBV7-2 and TRBJ2-1; no definite D call. The germline CDR1 and CDR2 sequences are SGHTA and FQGNSA. The CDR3 has 17 residues. V lost 2 bases and J 0 bases, leaving 14 bases between the germline ends. The CDR3 coding sequence is TGTGCCAGCAGCTTAAACTTGAGATCACCCTCCTACAATGAGCAGTTCTTC. Protein sequence: CASSLNLRSPSYNEQFF.

The V gene is TRBV20-1, the J gene TRBJ2-7; a possible D gene is TRBD1 (5 bases). The CDR3 covers 11 residues. Germline V gene data show CDR1 as DFQATT and CDR2 as SNEGSKA (reference sequence). The V and J ends lost 3 bases and 3 bases respectively, with 6 bases between them. Here the CDR3 DNA reads TGCAGTGCTAGCGACAGCTACGAGCAGTACTTC. This gives the protein CSASDSYEQYF.

The CDR3 sequence: CASSLTGSRMSADTQYF. The CDR3 nucleotides are TGTGCCAGCAGCTTAACAGGCAGTCGCATGAGTGCAGATACGCAGTATTTT. This chain links TRBV7-2 with TRBJ2-3, with D possibly TRBD1 on 5 matching bases. The CDR3 runs 17 residues. Germline CDR1 is SGHTA and CDR2 is FQGNSA. The germline V and J ends were trimmed by 2 bases and 4 bases, with 19 bases remaining between them. Drawing the rest from reference TRBV7-2 and TRBJ2-3, the complete variable domain is GAGVSQSPSNKVTEKGKDVELRCDPISGHTALYWYRQSLGQGLEFLIYFQGNSAPDKSGLPSDRFSAERTGGSVSTLTIQRTQQEDSAVYLCASSLTGSRMSADTQYFGPGTRLTVL.

The chain is built from TRBV6-5 and TRBJ1-2, with 8 nucleotides matching TRBD1. V was clipped by 5 bases and J by 8 bases; unmatched bases: 7. CDR1 and CDR2 from the germline V gene are MNHEY and SVGAGI. The CDR3 extends over 13 amino acids. CDR3 nucleotide sequence: TGTGCCAGCAGTCGCGGGACAGGAGAAGGCTACACCTTC. Translation gives CASSRGTGEGYTF.

The rearrangement uses TRBV10-3 and TRBJ2-4; D is possibly TRBD2 (6 bases). The CDR3 covers 13 residues. The germline V and J ends were trimmed by 6 bases and 8 bases, with 14 bases remaining between them. Germline V gene sequence: CDR1 ENHRY, CDR2 SYGVKD. In nucleotides, the CDR3 is TGTGCCATCAGGCCCGTGGGGGGAGACATTCAGTACTTC. Its translation: CAIRPVGGDIQYF.

The gene calls are TRBV25-1 and TRBJ2-7, with 10 positions matching TRBD1. V trimming: 6 bases; J trimming: 3 bases; junction bases outside the gene matches: 5. From germline, CDR1 is MGHDK and CDR2 SYGVNS. The CDR3 runs to 14 residues. The CDR3 loop is CASRDRGANYEQYF. CDR3 nucleotide sequence: TGTGCCAGCAGGGACAGGGGGGCGAACTACGAGCAGTACTTC.

V gene TRBV4-2 combines with J gene TRBJ2-1, with a tentative D call TRBD1 (8 bases). This CDR3 has 15 amino acids. CDR1 is LGHNA and CDR2 is YNFKEQ in the germline V gene. The germline V and J ends were trimmed by 4 bases and 6 bases, with 16 bases remaining between them. CDR3 DNA: TGTGCCAGCAGCCCCTCGGACAGGGAGGGCAATGAGCAGTTCTTC. This codes for CASSPSDREGNEQFF.

In regard to this clone: The sample has other DNA sequences that encode this CDR3 too. The J gene is TRBJ1-2, the V gene TRBV11-2; 7 bases agree with TRBD1. With 4 bases clipped from V and 5 bases from J, the junction kept 4 bases outside the gene matches. The CDR3 sequence is 13 residues long. Germline V gives CDR1 SGHAT, CDR2 FQNNGV. The CDR3 here is CASSSGQTYGYTF. The CDR3 DNA reads as TGTGCCAGCAGCTCGGGACAGACTTATGGCTACACCTTC. Full variable domain (remainder filled in from reference TRBV11-2 and TRBJ1-2): EAGVAQSPRYKIIEKRQSVAFWCNPISGHATLYWYQQILGQGPKLLIQFQNNGVVDDSQLPKDRFSAERLKGVDSTLKIQPAKLEDSAVYLCASSSGQTYGYTFGSGTRLTVV.

This sequence joins TRBV11-2 and TRBJ2-7, with D possibly being TRBD2 (6 bases). CDR3 length equals 13 residues. Deletions cut 1 base from V and 7 bases from J, with 11 bases between. Looked up from germline, CDR1 is SGHAT and CDR2 is FQNNGV. The CDR3 sequence: CASSLVGGKEQYF. The CDR3 DNA follows: TGTGCCAGCAGCTTAGTCGGGGGAAAGGAGCAGTACTTC.

The chain links TRBV6-1 to TRBJ1-2, with 10 positions matching TRBD1. The germline V gene encodes CDR1 MNHNS and CDR2 SASEGT. Trimming cost V 4 bases and J 5 bases; bases outside gene matches: 10. This CDR3 contains 16 residues. The CDR3 spells CASSATGGAWSYGYTF. The DNA of the CDR3 is TGTGCCAGCAGTGCGACAGGGGGCGCATGGTCATATGGCTACACCTTC.